Shown below are 9 T cell receptor beta chains from a single sample sequenced in a study of cytomegalovirus exposure and HLA in healthy donors. Use of 60 Vbeta and 13 Jbeta primers characterized the PCR. Sequenced by immunoSEQ multiplex PCR; TCRdb stores in-frame clones only, minus some. The repertoire holds roughly 200,000 clones, with around 89% as singletons. Sample: PBMCs. These receptors came from a woman between 18 and 29 years old in good health and CMV-seronegative.

In regard to this clone: At one of its ends the junction is not consistent with the germline gene, which may arise from a read error. The genes are TRBV4-3 and TRBJ1-1, with D possibly being TRBD1 (5 bases). The CDR3 contains 11 residues. In germline, CDR1 is LGHNA, CDR2 YSLEER. The CDR3 nucleotides read TGCGCCAGCACAGGGAACGCTGAAGCTTTCTTT. Its translation: CASTGNAEAFF.

The CDR3 protein is CSVRGELSGNTIYF. CDR3 in DNA: TGCAGCGTTCGGGGGGAACTCTCTGGAAACACCATATATTTT. This chain connects TRBV29-1 to TRBJ1-3; a possible D gene is TRBD1 (5 bases). CDR1 is SQVTM, CDR2 ANQGSEA, per germline. V was clipped by 5 bases and J by 0 bases, with 11 bases between them. The CDR3 has 14 amino acids.

The chain carries TRBV21-1 and TRBJ2-5; TRBD2 reflects the table's D call only, with no check against the DNA. TRBV21-1 is a pseudogene segment. This CDR3 contains 17 residues. The CDR3 bases are TGTGCCAGCAGCACCAAAGTGGGCTCTAGCGTTCAAGAGACCCAGTACTTC. Protein sequence: CASSTKVGSSVQETQYF.

As DNA, the CDR3 is TGTGCCAGCAGTTACCCGGGACTAGCGGGAGATGTTGAGCAGTTCTTC. This codes for CASSYPGLAGDVEQFF. V usage is TRBV6-5 and J usage is TRBJ2-1, with 14 positions matching TRBD2. The trim removed 2 bases at V and 9 bases at J, leaving 6 bases unmatched. There are 16 residues in the CDR3. From germline, CDR1 is MNHEY and CDR2 SVGAGI.

The J gene is TRBJ2-2, the V gene TRBV6-6, with a weak D call TRBD1 (5 bases). With 7 bases removed from V and 3 bases from J, the gap between germline ends came to 12 bases. The CDR3 spans 14 residues. Germline lookup yields CDR1 MNHNY and CDR2 SVGAGI (reference sequence). CDR3: CASIAGHYTGELFF. The CDR3 DNA follows: TGTGCCAGCATAGCAGGACATTACACCGGGGAGCTGTTTTTT.

This clone was observed once. The V gene is TRBV14, the J gene TRBJ1-2, with 7 bases identical to TRBD1. The V gene end was trimmed by 4 bases and the J gene end by 7 bases; junction bases not matched to a gene: 9. This CDR3 comprises 14 residues. CDR1 is SGHDN, CDR2 FVKESK, per germline. The CDR3 reads CASSRATGAAGYTF. Written as DNA, the CDR3 is TGTGCCAGCAGCCGCGCTACAGGGGCTGCTGGCTACACCTTC.

This clone has just one count. V usage is TRBV19 and J usage is TRBJ2-3; 11 nucleotides agree with TRBD2. The trim removed 3 bases at V and 6 bases at J, leaving 5 bases unmatched. Germline CDR1 and CDR2: LNHDA and SQIVND (reference sequence). The CDR3 consists of 15 residues. CDR3 coding DNA: TGTGCCAGTAGTATCATAGCGGGAGGGGCGGATACGCAGTATTTT. Translated: CASSIIAGGADTQYF.

The CDR3 DNA reads as TGTGCCAGCAGCTTCGGTCTGGGCCGAGAGGGCTACACCTTC. Translating gives CASSFGLGREGYTF. The chain links TRBV7-8 to TRBJ1-2; no definite D call. Per the germline V gene, CDR1 is SGHVS and CDR2 is FQNEAQ. Deletions cut 3 bases from V and 8 bases from J, with 16 bases between. The CDR3 contains 14 residues.

The chain couples TRBV5-1 to TRBJ2-5; tentatively, D is TRBD2 (6 bases). Trimming left V 4 bases short and J 3 bases short, with 13 bases between. Germline CDR1 reads SGHRS; CDR2 reads YFSETQ. The CDR3 covers 14 residues. DNA for the CDR3: TGCGCCAGCAGCCAAACGACGGGAGAAGAGACCCAGTACTTC. Residues: CASSQTTGEETQYF.